Listed here are 23 T cell receptor beta chains from one sample, sequenced in a study of response to subunit inactivated influenza vaccine. TCRdb itself ran the RT-PCR reads through MiXCR, one entry per CDR3 protein. The table records hundreds of thousands of distinct CDR3 sequences, 7.6% of them present only once. This sample comprised PBMCs from blood, obtained 23 months after vaccination. The receptors here all came from a man in his fifties or sixties who received an inactivated influenza vaccine.

This clonotype was recorded many times. This rearrangement joins TRBV5-1 to TRBJ1-1, with 7 nucleotides matching TRBD1. Germline V gives CDR1 SGHRS, CDR2 YFSETQ. Unmatched junction bases numbered 19, after V lost 0 bases and J lost 5 bases. The CDR3 has 19 amino acids. The CDR3 bases are TGCGCCAGCAGCTTGGCCCAACACACCCGAGGGGGCGGTGGGACTGAAGCTTTCTTT. It is translated as CASSLAQHTRGGGGTEAFF. The variable domain in full, with the rest retrieved from reference TRBV5-1 and TRBJ1-1, is KAGVTQTPRYLIKTRGQQVTLSCSPISGHRSVSWYQQTPGQGLQFLFEYFSETQRNKGNFPGRFSGRQFSNSRSEMNVSTLELGDSALYLCASSLAQHTRGGGGTEAFFGQGTRLTVV.

About this clonotype: Mismatch with germline at one junction end may stem from a read error. The chain recombines TRBV11-2 with TRBJ1-1; the match to TRBD1 covers 7 bases. The CDR3 length is 15 residues. Germline CDR1 SGHAT, CDR2 FQNNGV. The CDR3 DNA follows: TGTGCCAGCAGCCTAGAGGGACAGATGAACACTGAAGCTTTCTTT. Translating it yields CASSLEGQMNTEAFF.

This clonotype was found a few times. The rearrangement links TRBV28 to TRBJ2-5; 7 nucleotides match TRBD2. The V gene end was trimmed by 4 bases and the J gene end by 1 base; junction bases not matched to a gene: 6. This CDR3 spans 15 amino acids. Germline V gene sequence: CDR1 MDHEN, CDR2 SYDVKM. Here the CDR3 DNA reads TGTGCCAGCAGTTGGGAGGGACGTCCCCAAGAGACCCAGTACTTC. Amino acids: CASSWEGRPQETQYF.

This clonotype has at least ten counts. The chain recombines TRBV29-1 with TRBJ1-1; D remains unclear. Per the germline V gene, CDR1 is SQVTM and CDR2 is ANQGSEA. The CDR3 has 11 amino acids. Trimming pared 4 bases from V and 1 base from J, leaving 4 bases between. CDR3 nucleotide sequence: TGCAGCGTTGTCTGGAACACTGAAGCTTTCTTT. It encodes CSVVWNTEAFF. The whole variable domain, filled in from reference TRBV29-1 and TRBJ1-1, reads SAVISQKPSRDICQRGTSLTIQCQVDSQVTMMFWYRQQPGQSLTLIATANQGSEATYESGFVIDKFPISRPNLTFSTLTVSNMSPEDSSIYLCSVVWNTEAFFGQGTRLTVV.

This clonotype was picked up a small number of times. The chain uses TRBV11-2 and TRBJ2-3, with 8 nucleotides matching TRBD2. Germline V gives CDR1 SGHAT, CDR2 FQNNGV. J was trimmed by 2 bases and V by 8 bases; bases with no gene match: 18. The CDR3 consists of 18 residues. The DNA for the CDR3 is TGTGCCAGCGGCCCACAGGAGCCCAGCGGGGGTATCACAGATACGCAGTATTTT. Amino acid sequence: CASGPQEPSGGITDTQYF. The whole variable domain, remainder taken from reference TRBV11-2 and TRBJ2-3, is EAGVAQSPRYKIIEKRQSVAFWCNPISGHATLYWYQQILGQGPKLLIQFQNNGVVDDSQLPKDRFSAERLKGVDSTLKIQPAKLEDSAVYLCASGPQEPSGGITDTQYFGPGTRLTVL.

This clonotype was counted many times. The chain recombines TRBV14 with TRBJ2-3; D tentatively fits TRBD1 or TRBD2 (5 bases each). Germline CDR1 reads SGHDN; CDR2 reads FVKESK. The CDR3 runs to 16 residues. V dropped 0 bases and J dropped 2 bases, with 12 bases sitting between them. In DNA form, the CDR3 reads TGTGCCAGCAGCCAAGAGGGGACGGCGAACACAGATACGCAGTATTTT. It codes for CASSQEGTANTDTQYF.

This clonotype was seen more than once but under ten times. The V and J genes are TRBV24-1 and TRBJ2-1, with D maybe TRBD1 (6 bases). Germline V gives CDR1 KGHDR, CDR2 SFDVKD. The CDR3 runs to 12 residues. Trimming cost V 4 bases and J 12 bases, with 12 bases left between them. Here the CDR3 reads CATSEQTGRQFF. CDR3 nucleotide sequence: TGTGCCACCAGTGAGCAGACAGGTAGGCAGTTCTTC.

This clonotype showed up just a few times. V is TRBV19 and J is TRBJ2-3, with 7 bases fitting TRBD2. The germline CDR1 and CDR2 sequences are LNHDA and SQIVND (reference sequence). The CDR3 is 14 residues long. V trimming: 6 bases; J trimming: 3 bases; junction bases outside the gene matches: 6. CDR3 nucleotide sequence: TGTGCCAGTAGGTTCGGGGGAGGGACAGATACGCAGTATTTT. Residues: CASRFGGGTDTQYF.

The CDR3: CASSWRGVNTEAFF. The CDR3 coding sequence is TGTGCCAGCAGCTGGAGGGGGGTGAACACTGAAGCTTTCTTT. The chain has TRBV7-2 and TRBJ1-1; weak D call: TRBD1 (6 bases). V lost 4 bases and J lost 0, with 9 bases in between. Germline V lookup: CDR1 SGHTA, CDR2 FQGNSA. The CDR3 is 14 residues long.

This clonotype has a count of ten or more. V gene TRBV7-2 combines with J gene TRBJ2-7, with a tentative D call TRBD2 (7 bases). CDR1 is SGHTA and CDR2 is FQGNSA in the germline V gene. This CDR3 region has 13 residues. Trimming removed 4 bases at V and 4 bases at J, with 11 bases between. CDR3 residues: CASSSRGAYEQYF. The DNA of the CDR3 is TGTGCCAGCAGCTCCCGGGGGGCGTACGAGCAGTACTTC. The whole variable domain, filled in from reference TRBV7-2 and TRBJ2-7, reads GAGVSQSPSNKVTEKGKDVELRCDPISGHTALYWYRQSLGQGLEFLIYFQGNSAPDKSGLPSDRFSAERTGGSVSTLTIQRTQQEDSAVYLCASSSRGAYEQYFGPGTRLTVT.

This clonotype has a count of ten or more. The CDR3 loop reads CASSLAVVGELFF. The CDR3 DNA follows: TGTGCCAGCAGTTTAGCGGTGGTCGGGGAGCTGTTTTTT. The chain is built from TRBV5-4 and TRBJ2-2, with D possibly TRBD2 on 6 matching bases. This CDR3 has 13 amino acids. Germline lookup yields CDR1 SGHNT and CDR2 YYREEE (reference sequence). Trimming removed 5 bases at V and 7 bases at J, with 12 bases between.

The rearrangement joins TRBV6-2 or TRBV6-3 to TRBJ2-3; 10 nucleotides match TRBD2. Germline V gives CDR1 MNHEY, CDR2 SVGEGT. This CDR3 spans 17 amino acids. Trimming removed 2 bases from V and 3 bases from J; junction bases left unmatched: 8. This chain's CDR3 is CASSYRGASGRTDTQYF. The DNA of the CDR3 is TGTGCCAGCAGTTACCGCGGGGCTAGCGGGAGAACAGATACGCAGTATTTT.

This clonotype was counted ten times or more. The chain couples TRBV4-1 to TRBJ1-2; maybe TRBD1 (5 bases). The CDR3 runs 14 residues. Looked up from germline, CDR1 is MGHRA and CDR2 is YSYEKL. The V and J ends lost 1 base and 7 bases respectively, with 13 bases between them. DNA for the CDR3: TGCGCCAGCAGCCAAGCAGTAGGGGTCAGTGGCTACACCTTC. Protein sequence: CASSQAVGVSGYTF.

This clonotype was counted a few times. The CDR3: CASSLALGWYEQYF. The CDR3 DNA sequence: TGCGCCAGCAGCTTGGCCTTGGGTTGGTACGAGCAGTACTTC. This sequence joins TRBV5-1 and TRBJ2-7; no reliable D call. The CDR3 loop spans 14 amino acids. Germline CDR1 is SGHRS and CDR2 is YFSETQ. Trimming took off 0 bases at V and 4 bases at J, with 11 bases between the two ends.

V is TRBV5-1 and J is TRBJ2-1; D is unclear. The germline gives CDR1 SGHRS, CDR2 YFSETQ. Trimming removed 0 bases from V and 0 bases from J, with 10 bases in between. This CDR3 is built from 16 residues. The CDR3 bases are TGCGCCAGCAGCTTGGGCGGATCCCGCTCCTACAATGAGCAGTTCTTC. Translation: CASSLGGSRSYNEQFF.

The chain uses TRBV5-1 and TRBJ2-2, with 8 bases lining up with TRBD2. Germline CDR1 is SGHRS and CDR2 is YFSETQ. CDR3 length: 17 residues. The V segment lost 5 bases and the J segment 3 bases; nucleotides outside the gene matches: 12. CDR3 sequence: CASSPPIGGGDTGELFF. CDR3 sequence (DNA): TGCGCCAGCAGTCCCCCCATCGGGGGGGGGGACACCGGGGAGCTGTTTTTT.

The chain uses TRBV5-1 and TRBJ1-1, with D possibly TRBD1 on 5 matching bases. The CDR3 length is 14 residues. V lost 4 bases and J 0 bases, leaving 10 bases between the germline ends. Germline CDR1 SGHRS, CDR2 YFSETQ. CDR3 bases: TGCGCCAGCAGCCTGGACACCATGAACACTGAAGCTTTCTTT. Its protein product is CASSLDTMNTEAFF.

The rearrangement uses TRBV4-1 and TRBJ2-5; 7 nucleotides align to TRBD2. There are 16 residues in the CDR3. J was trimmed by 1 base and V by 4 bases; bases with no gene match: 9. The germline gives CDR1 MGHRA, CDR2 YSYEKL. CDR3 residues: CASSLRVGGIQETQYF. CDR3 DNA sequence: TGCGCCAGCAGCCTCCGGGTGGGAGGGATCCAAGAGACCCAGTACTTC.

This chain uses TRBV6-2 or TRBV6-3 with TRBJ1-1; tentatively, D is TRBD1 (5 bases). Trimming left V 3 bases short and J 6 bases short, with 14 bases between. The CDR3 has 14 residues. The germline CDR1 and CDR2 sequences are MNHEY and SVGEGT. The CDR3 is CASSYDSRVPEAFF. CDR3 nucleotide sequence: TGTGCCAGCAGTTATGACAGCCGTGTGCCTGAAGCTTTCTTT.

This clonotype came up a few times. The chain couples TRBV5-1 to TRBJ1-6; D unresolved. This CDR3 has 14 residues. Trimming took 1 base from V and 4 from J, leaving 6 bases between them. Germline V gene data show CDR1 as SGHRS and CDR2 as YFSETQ. CDR3 region: CASSLTDYNSPLHF. Written as DNA, the CDR3 is TGCGCCAGCAGCTTGACAGATTATAATTCACCCCTCCACTTT.

The rearrangement joins TRBV4-2 to TRBJ2-7; D perhaps matches TRBD2 (5 bases). With 2 bases removed from V and 0 bases from J, the gap between germline ends came to 14 bases. This CDR3 is 16 amino acids long. Germline V gene lookup returns CDR1 LGHNA and CDR2 YNFKEQ. CDR3 in DNA: TGTGCCAGCAGCCAATTGGGCGGAGGCGGCTCCTACGAGCAGTACTTC. Translating gives CASSQLGGGGSYEQYF.

There are many counts of this clonotype. The chain joins TRBV29-1 to TRBJ2-2; D is ambiguous. V shed 6 bases and J shed 4 bases, with 15 bases lying between them. Germline CDR1 is SQVTM and CDR2 is ANQGSEA. The CDR3 runs to 14 residues. As DNA, the CDR3 is TGCAGCGTATTCTACCCGTCAGGCACCGGGGAGCTGTTTTTT. Translating gives CSVFYPSGTGELFF.

This clonotype was found a few times. V usage is TRBV7-8 and J usage is TRBJ1-4, with a weak D call TRBD1 (5 bases). The length of the CDR3 is 15 residues. Trimming stripped 5 bases from V and 3 bases from J, with 13 bases between. Germline CDR1 reads SGHVS; CDR2 reads FQNEAQ. CDR3 nucleotide sequence: TGTGCCAGCAGCCGGGGGGACCTGGCTAATGAAAAACTGTTTTTT. Amino acid sequence: CASSRGDLANEKLFF.